Below, 5 T cell receptor beta chains from the same sample are listed, as sequenced in a study of blood T cell repertoires in COVID-19. Sequencing was performed with immunoSEQ multiplex PCR; in TCRdb, only in-frame clones are kept and a portion is missing. The sample holds roughly 150,000 clones; 65% to 85% are singletons and the top ten take about 6%. The source material was PBMCs or T cells enriched from blood (not recorded which). These receptors all stem from a middle-aged woman with acute COVID-19.

The chain carries TRBV7-9 and TRBJ1-1, with TRBD1 as a possible D gene (6 bases). The germline V gene encodes CDR1 SEHNR and CDR2 FQNEAQ (reference sequence). V lost 1 base, J lost 6 bases, and 12 bases lay in between. This CDR3 contains 14 residues. CDR3 amino acids: CASSLGRGWSEAFF. The CDR3 nucleotides are TGTGCCAGCAGCTTAGGCAGGGGATGGTCTGAAGCTTTCTTT.

As for this clone: Other DNA sequences in this sample translate to the same CDR3. The chain employs TRBV14 and TRBJ1-1; TRBD1 matches at 7 bases. Looked up from germline, CDR1 is SGHDN and CDR2 is FVKESK. This CDR3 has 15 residues. After removal of 6 bases from V and 1 base from J, the junction contained 8 bases not matched to a gene. The CDR3 reads CASRPDRDKNTEAFF. In DNA form, the CDR3 reads TGTGCCAGCAGACCTGACAGGGACAAGAACACTGAAGCTTTCTTT.

The chain links TRBV25-1 to TRBJ1-3; D is unclear. This CDR3 region has 14 residues. Germline loops: CDR1 MGHDK, CDR2 SYGVNS. With 2 bases removed from V and 5 bases from J, the gap between germline ends came to 10 bases. CDR3 sequence: CASSEAGWRNTIYF. CDR3 coding DNA: TGTGCCAGCAGTGAAGCGGGGTGGCGAAACACCATATATTTT.

The chain combines TRBV5-4 with TRBJ2-3, with 9 nucleotides matching TRBD2. The junction had 8 bases not matched to a gene; V was cut back by 3 bases and J by 6 bases. The CDR3 spans 15 residues. Germline assignment: CDR1 SGHNT and CDR2 YYREEE (reference sequence). DNA for the CDR3: TGTGCCAGCAGCTACCCCCGGCGGGAGGGGGATACGCAGTATTTT. It codes for CASSYPRREGDTQYF.

This chain joins TRBV11-2 and TRBJ2-5; D not resolved. Germline CDR1 is SGHAT and CDR2 is FQNNGV. The V gene lost 5 bases and the J gene lost 1 base, with 2 bases spanning the gap. This CDR3 comprises 11 residues. CDR3: CASSRQETQYF. The CDR3 nucleotides are TGTGCCAGCAGCCGCCAAGAGACCCAGTACTTC.